Described below is a single TCR beta chain sequence and its context. These data belong to a study of blood T cell repertoires in COVID-19. Study background: Samples taken during acute and convalescent COVID-19 were collected in the United States, Italy and Spain. PBMCs, B-cell-depleted T cells, or T cells were the source of the cDNA or gDNA that made up the material.

Per the authors' pipeline: Researchers report that nucleated cell counts were estimated from reference gene primer amplification. Assay used: immunoSEQ multiplex PCR; TCRdb lists only in-frame clones, some missing. That table is the source of V, J and clone size, and D and trimming were worked out from the DNA. The table shows 15,000 or so clones, with around 90% occurring only once. The receptor was derived from a human donor in a cohort sampled during active COVID-19. The sample taken for sequencing was peripheral blood.

CDR3 coding DNA: TGTGCCAGCAGCGGGACAGGGGTTGGCTCCTATAATTCACCCCTCCACTTT. Its protein is CASSGTGVGSYNSPLHF. The rearrangement uses TRBV7-2 and TRBJ1-6; 10 bases line up with TRBD1. Per germline, CDR1 SGHTA and CDR2 FQGNSA. This CDR3 is 17 amino acids long. V gave up 5 bases and J gave up 0 bases; unmatched junction bases: 4.